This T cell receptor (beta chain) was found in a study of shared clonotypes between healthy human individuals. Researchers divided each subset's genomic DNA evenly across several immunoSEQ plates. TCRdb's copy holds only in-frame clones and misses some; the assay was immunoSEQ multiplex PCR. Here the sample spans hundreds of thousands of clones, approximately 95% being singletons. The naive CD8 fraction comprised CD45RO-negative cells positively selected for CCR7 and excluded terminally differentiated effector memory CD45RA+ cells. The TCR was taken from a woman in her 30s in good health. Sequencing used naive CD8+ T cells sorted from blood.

The CDR3 DNA reads as TGTGCCAGCAGTTTTCGGTACGAGCAGTACTTC. This translates into CASSFRYEQYF. The chain carries TRBV28 and TRBJ2-5; the D is unclear. The DNA matches TRBJ2-7 better at its end, which makes the J call doubtful. The V gene's germline CDR1 is MDHEN and CDR2 SYDVKM. The CDR3 spans 11 residues.